The 18 T cell receptor beta chains below come from one sample, sequenced in a study of blood T cell repertoires in COVID-19. Clones were read by immunoSEQ multiplex PCR, and TCRdb kept only the in-frame ones, dropping some. The data show about 94,000 clones, with roughly 80% seen just once and around a fifth held by the top ten. The material sequenced was peripheral blood. The receptor set was obtained from a human donor in a cohort sampled during active COVID-19.

The V and J genes are TRBV2 and TRBJ2-7, with D perhaps TRBD2 (6 bases). The V end was cut by 6 bases, the J end by 1 base, with 10 bases between. Germline V gives CDR1 SNHLY, CDR2 FYNNEI. The CDR3 sequence is 13 residues long. The CDR3 loop reads CASRWEASYEQYF. CDR3 DNA sequence: TGTGCCAGCAGGTGGGAGGCTTCCTACGAGCAGTACTTC.

The chain joins TRBV5-8 to TRBJ2-7; the match to TRBD2 covers 13 bases. Germline V gene sequence: CDR1 SGHTS, CDR2 YDEGEE. This CDR3 region has 14 residues. V was pared by 5 bases and J by 4 bases, with 3 bases of the junction left unmatched. CDR3 nucleotides: TGTGCCAGCAGACGGGGACTAGCGGGATACGAGCAGTACTTC. Translating gives CASRRGLAGYEQYF.

This chain connects TRBV7-6 to TRBJ2-1; 11 bases are a match to TRBD2. The trim removed 8 bases at V and 0 bases at J, leaving 6 bases unmatched. The germline gives CDR1 SGHVS, CDR2 FNYEAQ. The CDR3 has 16 amino acids. Here the CDR3 reads CASGPLAGGSYNEQFF. In DNA form, the CDR3 reads TGTGCCAGCGGTCCCCTAGCGGGAGGCTCCTACAATGAGCAGTTCTTC.

The chain links TRBV30 to TRBJ1-1, with TRBD1 identical over 8 bases. Germline assignment: CDR1 GTSNPN and CDR2 SVGIG (reference sequence). The CDR3 runs 19 residues. Unmatched junction bases numbered 16, after V lost 1 base and J lost 0 bases. The CDR3 spells CAWSAGAYRGFGMNTEAFF. The DNA for the CDR3 is TGTGCCTGGAGTGCCGGAGCCTACAGGGGGTTTGGCATGAACACTGAAGCTTTCTTT.

The chain joins TRBV6-5 to TRBJ1-1; 8 nucleotides line up with TRBD1. The V gene end was trimmed by 7 bases and the J gene end by 4 bases; junction bases not matched to a gene: 8. This CDR3 contains 14 residues. Germline loops: CDR1 MNHEY, CDR2 SVGAGI. The CDR3 loop reads CASTQTGDGTEAFF. For the CDR3, the DNA is TGTGCCAGCACCCAGACAGGGGATGGCACTGAAGCTTTCTTT.

The chain has TRBV30 and TRBJ1-2, with 8 positions matching TRBD1. The CDR3 covers 14 residues. Germline CDR1 reads GTSNPN; CDR2 reads SVGIG (reference sequence). V was clipped by 5 bases and J by 1 base; unmatched bases: 6. CDR3 residues: CAWGRTGLNYGYTF. As DNA, the CDR3 is TGTGCCTGGGGGCGGACAGGGCTTAACTATGGCTACACCTTC.

The gene calls are TRBV28 and TRBJ2-1; D possibly corresponds to TRBD2 (6 bases). This CDR3 has 16 residues. The germline V gene has CDR1 MDHEN and CDR2 SYDVKM. With 4 bases removed from V and 0 bases from J, the gap between germline ends came to 13 bases. CDR3 residues: CASSWGGVSSYNEQFF. The CDR3 DNA reads as TGTGCCAGCAGTTGGGGCGGGGTGAGCTCCTACAATGAGCAGTTCTTC.

This clone has more than one count but fewer than ten. The germline gene is not matched at one end of the junction; a read error may be the cause. This sequence joins TRBV4-2 and TRBJ2-3; 8 nucleotides agree with TRBD2. Germline V lookup: CDR1 LGHNA, CDR2 YNFKEQ. This CDR3 contains 13 residues. The chain's CDR3 is CASSQEIAGPMNF. The CDR3 nucleotides read TGTGCCAGCAGCCAAGAGATAGCGGGGCCAATGAATTTT.

The chain employs TRBV6-5 and TRBJ1-5; D might be TRBD1 (5 bases). The CDR3 covers 13 residues. CDR1 and CDR2 from the germline V gene are MNHEY and SVGAGI. V lost 9 bases and J lost 4, with 13 bases in between. CDR3 coding DNA: TGTGCCAGTTACCCGGGGGTAAATCAGCCCCAGCATTTT. Encoded protein: CASYPGVNQPQHF.

This clone has more than one count but fewer than ten. V and J are TRBV19 and TRBJ1-2; 7 bases map to TRBD1. J lost 7 bases, V lost 7 bases, and 9 bases had no gene match. The germline V gene has CDR1 LNHDA and CDR2 SQIVND (reference sequence). CDR3 length: 13 amino acids. The CDR3 reads CASTSYRGGGYTF. The CDR3 nucleotides are TGTGCCAGTACATCTTACAGGGGAGGTGGCTACACCTTC.

The chain joins TRBV5-1 to TRBJ2-7; possibly TRBD1 for D (5 bases). The CDR3 consists of 13 residues. V lost 1 base to trimming and J lost 2 bases, with 7 bases between them. Germline V gene sequence: CDR1 SGHRS, CDR2 YFSETQ. The DNA of the CDR3 is TGCGCCAGCAGCTTGCAGGGCCCCTACGAGCAGTACTTC. Its translation: CASSLQGPYEQYF.

V is TRBV28 and J is TRBJ1-3, with a tentative D call TRBD1 (5 bases). Per germline, CDR1 MDHEN and CDR2 SYDVKM. This CDR3 region has 14 residues. V was pared by 5 bases and J by 4 bases, with 12 bases between. CDR3 in amino acids: CASSPHGAGNTIYF. Here the CDR3 DNA reads TGTGCCAGCAGTCCGCATGGGGCCGGAAACACCATATATTTT.

The gene calls are TRBV30 and TRBJ2-4; D may be TRBD1 (6 bases). The V gene's germline CDR1 is GTSNPN and CDR2 SVGIG (reference sequence). The CDR3 contains 14 residues. V shed 2 bases and J shed 5 bases, with 13 bases lying between them. The CDR3 region is CAWSHRVVENIQYF. CDR3 bases: TGTGCCTGGAGTCACAGGGTGGTGGAAAACATTCAGTACTTC.

The chain uses TRBV3-1 (or the pseudogene TRBV3-2) and TRBJ1-1; D possibly corresponds to TRBD1 (6 bases). The CDR3 loop spans 12 amino acids. Germline V gives CDR1 LGHDT, CDR2 YNNKEL (reference sequence). Trimming took 4 bases from V and 11 from J, leaving 14 bases between them. Written as DNA, the CDR3 is TGTGCCAGCAGCCTCGGGAAGGGGGACGCTTTCTTT. Encoded protein: CASSLGKGDAFF.

The chain is built from TRBV10-1 and TRBJ2-7; tentatively, D is TRBD2 (6 bases). The V and J ends lost 5 bases and 1 base respectively, with 12 bases between them. The germline CDR1 and CDR2 sequences are WNHNN and SYGVQD (reference sequence). The CDR3 has 14 amino acids. The chain's CDR3 is CASSKQRASYEQYF. The DNA of the CDR3 is TGCGCCAGCAGTAAGCAGCGGGCTTCCTACGAGCAGTACTTC.

J is TRBJ1-1 and V is TRBV11-2; D remains ambiguous. The CDR3 runs to 13 residues. Germline V CDR1 and CDR2: SGHAT, FQNNGV. V lost 1 base and J lost 2, with 5 bases in between. This CDR3 reads CASSLALNTEAFF. DNA for the CDR3: TGTGCCAGCAGCTTAGCACTCAACACTGAAGCTTTCTTT.

This chain links TRBV4-1 with TRBJ1-3; D not certain. The CDR3 loop spans 15 amino acids. The germline V gene has CDR1 MGHRA and CDR2 YSYEKL. Trimming took off 0 bases at V and 7 bases at J, with 13 bases between the two ends. The CDR3 sequence: CASSQDAGLRNTIYF. The CDR3 nucleotides read TGCGCCAGCAGCCAAGATGCAGGTCTTAGGAACACCATATATTTT.

The V gene is TRBV7-9, the J gene TRBJ2-2; D unresolved. The V and J ends lost 5 bases and 7 bases respectively, with 20 bases between them. The CDR3 runs 16 residues. The germline CDR1 and CDR2 sequences are SEHNR and FQNEAQ (reference sequence). The CDR3 sequence: CASSHIPNHTSGELFF. The CDR3 DNA reads as TGTGCCAGCAGCCATATACCCAACCATACGAGCGGGGAGCTGTTTTTT.